The 13 T cell receptor beta chains given below trace back to one sample, sequenced in a study of cytomegalovirus exposure and HLA in healthy donors. PCR was performed using 60 Vbeta and 13 Jbeta primers. The table came from immunoSEQ multiplex PCR; TCRdb's copy has only in-frame clones and leaves some out. The table records about 65,000 clones, roughly 60% of them present only once. The sample consisted of PBMCs. The source of these receptors is a man younger than 45 in good health and CMV-seronegative.

The CDR3 region has the DNA TGTGCCAGCAGCTTAGGTACTGTTGGGGAGGGGCAGTACTTC. It is translated as CASSLGTVGEGQYF. This rearrangement joins TRBV7-9 to TRBJ2-7, with 7 bases matching TRBD2. This CDR3 has 14 residues. V shed 1 base and J 9 bases; nucleotides not matched to a gene: 9. The germline CDR1 and CDR2 sequences are SEHNR and FQNEAQ (reference sequence).

This chain uses TRBV5-1 with TRBJ2-3; 11 bases are shared with TRBD1. Germline loops: CDR1 SGHRS, CDR2 YFSETQ. The CDR3 spans 16 residues. V lost 5 bases and J lost 2; bases outside the gene matches: 7. The CDR3 here is CASRAGTGGYTDTQYF. CDR3 nucleotides: TGCGCCAGCAGGGCGGGGACAGGGGGTTACACAGATACGCAGTATTTT. Together with reference TRBV5-1 and TRBJ2-3, the CDR3 gives the full variable domain: KAGVTQTPRYLIKTRGQQVTLSCSPISGHRSVSWYQQTPGQGLQFLFEYFSETQRNKGNFPGRFSGRQFSNSRSEMNVSTLELGDSALYLCASRAGTGGYTDTQYFGPGTRLTVL.

The chain carries TRBV29-1 and TRBJ1-1; D is ambiguous. Per the germline V gene, CDR1 is SQVTM and CDR2 is ANQGSEA. Trimming took off 7 bases at V and 1 base at J, with 13 bases between the two ends. There are 13 residues in the CDR3. This CDR3 reads CSAPREGNTEAFF. Here the CDR3 DNA reads TGCAGCGCCCCCCGAGAGGGGAACACTGAAGCTTTCTTT.

The chain couples TRBV6-5 to TRBJ2-2; 7 bases fit TRBD1. Germline V gene sequence: CDR1 MNHEY, CDR2 SVGAGI. V was clipped by 7 bases and J by 4 bases; unmatched bases: 6. The CDR3 runs to 14 residues. In nucleotides, the CDR3 is TGTGCCAGCACTATGGGACAGCCCACCGGGGAGCTGTTTTTT. Residues: CASTMGQPTGELFF.

This CDR3 is CASSPPGLATYEQYF. The CDR3 DNA is TGTGCCAGCAGCCCACCGGGACTAGCGACCTACGAGCAGTACTTC. V and J are TRBV7-6 and TRBJ2-5; TRBD2 matches at 10 bases. The J call may be mistaken, given a closer DNA end match to TRBJ2-7. CDR1 is SGHVS and CDR2 is FNYEAQ in the germline V gene. The CDR3 contains 15 residues.

This chain joins TRBV7-2 and TRBJ1-1, with a tentative D call TRBD1 (6 bases). In germline, CDR1 is SGHTA, CDR2 FQGNSA. This CDR3 has 13 amino acids. With 3 bases removed from V and 5 bases from J, the gap between germline ends came to 10 bases. CDR3: CASSLNRVTEAFF. In DNA form, the CDR3 reads TGTGCCAGCAGCTTGAACAGGGTAACTGAAGCTTTCTTT.

This clone turned up a few times. The J gene is TRBJ2-1, the V gene TRBV6-1; TRBD2 might be the D (6 bases). The CDR3 sequence is 13 residues long. The V gene's germline CDR1 is MNHNS and CDR2 SASEGT. The V end lost 0 bases, the J end lost 8 bases, and 8 bases lay between the germline ends. As DNA, the CDR3 is TGTGCCAGCAGTGAAGCGGGAGGAGATGAGCAGTTCTTC. This encodes CASSEAGGDEQFF.

The V gene is TRBV5-6, the J gene TRBJ2-7; TRBD1 agrees at 8 bases. This CDR3 has 14 residues. The V segment lost 3 bases and the J segment 3 bases; nucleotides outside the gene matches: 5. Germline CDR1 is SGHDT and CDR2 is YYEEEE. The CDR3 protein is CASSSDRVLYEQYF. CDR3 nucleotide sequence: TGTGCCAGCAGCTCGGACAGGGTACTCTACGAGCAGTACTTC.

As concerns this clone: One junction end does not reproduce the germline sequence, and a read error may be involved. The chain is built from TRBV19 and TRBJ2-1; TRBD1 agrees at 11 bases. From germline, CDR1 is LNHDA and CDR2 SQIVND (reference sequence). CDR3 length: 15 amino acids. DNA of the CDR3: TGTGCCAGTAGCCGCCGGACAGGGGGCTACGATGAGCAGTTCTTC. Residues: CASSRRTGGYDEQFF.

The J gene is TRBJ2-1, the V gene TRBV9, with no clear D. This CDR3 is 17 amino acids long. Germline V gives CDR1 SGDLS, CDR2 YYNGEE. The ends were cut back, 0 bases at V and 2 bases at J, with 15 bases in the middle. CDR3 bases: TGTGCCAGCAGCGTAGTGAGCCGGGTCGGTACCTACAATGAGCAGTTCTTC. Amino acid sequence: CASSVVSRVGTYNEQFF.

This sequence joins TRBV29-1 and TRBJ2-2; D is unresolved. Per the germline V gene, CDR1 is SQVTM and CDR2 is ANQGSEA. The CDR3 is 12 amino acids. The V gene lost 3 bases and the J gene lost 6 bases, with 8 bases spanning the gap. The CDR3 sequence is CSVDLGAGELFF. The CDR3 DNA reads TGCAGCGTTGATCTTGGAGCCGGGGAGCTGTTTTTT.

CDR3 in amino acids: CASSFGGRVTQYF. The CDR3 nucleotides are TGTGCCAGCAGTTTCGGGGGTAGGGTGACCCAGTACTTC. The rearrangement joins TRBV27 to TRBJ2-5; tentatively, D is TRBD2 (6 bases). Trimming stripped 3 bases from V and 7 bases from J, with 12 bases between. Germline CDR1 MNHEY, CDR2 SMNVEV (reference sequence). The CDR3 runs 13 residues.

This clone was counted once. The chain couples TRBV2 to TRBJ1-2; D is possibly TRBD1 (5 bases). V was pared by 7 bases and J by 8 bases, with 17 bases between. In germline, CDR1 is SNHLY, CDR2 FYNNEI. This CDR3 contains 13 residues. This CDR3 reads CASTSTDLTGYTF. In nucleotides, the CDR3 is TGTGCCAGCACCTCGACAGACCTGACGGGCTACACCTTC.